One sample yielded the 3 T cell receptor beta chains listed below, sequenced in a study of blood T cell repertoires in COVID-19. This table comes from immunoSEQ multiplex PCR, and its TCRdb copy is limited to in-frame clones, with some not included. The data show 250,000 to 300,000 clones, 65% to 90% seen once. Sequencing was carried out using peripheral blood. These receptors were collected from a man aged 45 to 65 with active or convalescent COVID-19.

This chain links TRBV13 with TRBJ2-5; D ambiguous. Trimming took 4 bases from V and 3 from J, leaving 6 bases between them. The CDR3 is 12 residues long. Germline loops: CDR1 PRHDT, CDR2 FYEKMQ (reference sequence). CDR3 loop: CASSSLEETQYF. CDR3 sequence (DNA): TGTGCCAGCAGCTCCCTCGAAGAGACCCAGTACTTC.

The CDR3 loop reads CASSVGQSYGYTF. As DNA, the CDR3 is TGTGCCAGCAGCGTGGGACAGAGCTATGGCTACACCTTC. The chain couples TRBV5-4 to TRBJ1-2, with 7 bases that match TRBD1. V was pared by 4 bases and J by 4 bases, with 4 bases of the junction left unmatched. CDR3 size: 13 residues. Germline loops: CDR1 SGHNT, CDR2 YYREEE (reference sequence).

This clone showed up just once. The junction and the germline gene differ at one end; a read error may be behind it. The chain carries TRBV14 and TRBJ1-1, with D perhaps matching TRBD1 (6 bases). This CDR3 spans 12 amino acids. Per germline, CDR1 SGHDN and CDR2 FVKESK. CDR3 loop: CASSQEGAGACF. DNA for the CDR3: TGTGCCAGCAGCCAAGAGGGAGCAGGGGCTTGTTTT.